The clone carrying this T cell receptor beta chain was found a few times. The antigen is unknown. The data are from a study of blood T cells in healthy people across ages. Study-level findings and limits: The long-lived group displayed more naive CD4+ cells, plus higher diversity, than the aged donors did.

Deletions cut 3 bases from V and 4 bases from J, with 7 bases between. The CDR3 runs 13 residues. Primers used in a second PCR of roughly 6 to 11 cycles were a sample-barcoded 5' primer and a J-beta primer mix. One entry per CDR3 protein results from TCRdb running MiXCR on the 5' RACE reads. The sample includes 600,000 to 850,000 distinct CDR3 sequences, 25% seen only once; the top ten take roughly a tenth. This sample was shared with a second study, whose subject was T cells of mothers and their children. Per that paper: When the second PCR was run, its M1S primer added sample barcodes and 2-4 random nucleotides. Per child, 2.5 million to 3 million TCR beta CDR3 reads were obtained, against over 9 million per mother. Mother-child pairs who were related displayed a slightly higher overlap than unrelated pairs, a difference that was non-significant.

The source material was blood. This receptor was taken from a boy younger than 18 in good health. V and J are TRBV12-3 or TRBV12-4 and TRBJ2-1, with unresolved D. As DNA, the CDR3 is TGTGCCAGCAGTTTGAAGAGTTACAATGAGCAGTTCTTC. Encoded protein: CASSLKSYNEQFF.